These 18 T cell receptor beta chains came from one sample sequenced in a study of beta chain features in type 1 diabetes. Since all of the isolated RNA was reverse transcribed, expressed TCRB transcripts were what got sequenced. Sequencing used immunoSEQ multiplex PCR; TCRdb keeps in-frame clones, though not all of them. The sample lists 130,000 to 150,000 clones, about 7% occurring once. The sequenced sample consisted of central memory CD4+ T cells from blood. These receptor sequences come from a woman in her twenties or thirties in good health.

The chain combines TRBV25-1 with TRBJ1-2; 8 nucleotides align to TRBD1. Trimming at V came to 5 bases and at J to 7 bases, leaving 3 bases not matched to a gene. The CDR3 has 12 residues. The germline V gene has CDR1 MGHDK and CDR2 SYGVNS. Here the CDR3 DNA reads TGTGCCAGCAGTAAGACAGGGGCTGGCTACACCTTC. This codes for CASSKTGAGYTF.

The chain joins TRBV11-2 to TRBJ1-2; TRBD1 matches 7 bases. Looked up from germline, CDR1 is SGHAT and CDR2 is FQNNGV. After removal of 5 bases from V and 5 bases from J, the junction contained 11 bases not matched to a gene. The CDR3 is made up of 15 amino acids. The CDR3 reads CASSRDRASFYGYTF. CDR3 sequence (DNA): TGTGCCAGCAGCCGCGACAGGGCCTCTTTTTATGGCTACACCTTC. Full variable domain (missing parts from reference TRBV11-2 and TRBJ1-2): EAGVAQSPRYKIIEKRQSVAFWCNPISGHATLYWYQQILGQGPKLLIQFQNNGVVDDSQLPKDRFSAERLKGVDSTLKIQPAKLEDSAVYLCASSRDRASFYGYTFGSGTRLTVV.

As for this clone: The same CDR3 arises from other DNA sequences in this sample as well. The J gene is TRBJ1-5, the V gene TRBV7-2; perhaps TRBD1 as D (5 bases). Trimming pared 2 bases from V and 7 bases from J, leaving 9 bases between. CDR3 length equals 13 residues. Germline CDR1 SGHTA, CDR2 FQGNSA. The DNA of the CDR3 is TGTGCCAGCAGCTTACAGGGTGACCAGCCCCAGCATTTT. Protein product: CASSLQGDQPQHF.

Only a few counts were recorded for this clone. The chain has TRBV4-3 and TRBJ2-1; TRBD2 might be the D (7 bases). Germline V gene sequence: CDR1 LGHNA, CDR2 YSLEER. V was trimmed by 4 bases and J by 4 bases, leaving 14 bases between them. The CDR3 spans 15 residues. The CDR3 nucleotides are TGCGCCAGCAGCCCAGGGGCTAGCGGTTACAATGAGCAGTTCTTC. The encoded protein is CASSPGASGYNEQFF.

This clone was observed a handful of times. The rearrangement uses TRBV7-9 and TRBJ2-7; 10 bases match TRBD2. The trim removed 1 base at V and 5 bases at J, leaving 5 bases unmatched. This CDR3 has 15 amino acids. Germline V lookup: CDR1 SEHNR, CDR2 FQNEAQ (reference sequence). Here the CDR3 DNA reads TGTGCCAGCAGCTTAGGGGCTAGCGGGAGCAACGAGCAGTACTTC. This encodes CASSLGASGSNEQYF.

This clone was seen repeatedly, ten times or more. The genes are TRBV7-2 and TRBJ2-7; D is possibly TRBD1 (6 bases). The V gene's germline CDR1 is SGHTA and CDR2 FQGNSA. V was clipped by 2 bases and J by 0 bases, with 20 bases between them. The CDR3 length is 18 residues. The CDR3 is CASSLRQGTRFTSYEQYF. The CDR3 region has the DNA TGTGCCAGCAGCTTAAGGCAGGGGACGCGTTTCACCTCCTACGAGCAGTACTTC.

As to this clone: Other DNA sequences within the sample encode an identical CDR3. This chain links TRBV4-3 with TRBJ1-1, with D maybe TRBD1 (5 bases). Germline CDR1 and CDR2: LGHNA and YSLEER. V lost 1 base and J lost 1, with 10 bases in between. This CDR3 is 15 amino acids long. Written as DNA, the CDR3 is TGCGCCAGCAGCCAAGGGCGGGGGGGGAACACTGAAGCTTTCTTT. This encodes CASSQGRGGNTEAFF.

This clone was counted at least ten times. The genes are TRBV30 and TRBJ2-3, with 8 bases identical to TRBD2. The CDR3 has 16 amino acids. V dropped 7 bases and J dropped 0; count of bases not matched to a gene: 12. Germline loops: CDR1 GTSNPN, CDR2 SVGIG (reference sequence). DNA for the CDR3: TGTGCCTACCGACGGAGCGGGGGACCTAGCACAGATACGCAGTATTTT. Protein sequence: CAYRRSGGPSTDTQYF.

This sequence joins TRBV27 and TRBJ2-7, with 7 bases that match TRBD2. The trim removed 3 bases at V and 3 bases at J, leaving 5 bases unmatched. Germline V gene sequence: CDR1 MNHEY, CDR2 SMNVEV (reference sequence). The CDR3 runs 14 residues. CDR3 in DNA: TGTGCCAGCAGTTTCCGAGCGGGATACTACGAGCAGTACTTC. It is translated as CASSFRAGYYEQYF.

The rearrangement uses TRBV18 and TRBJ1-2, with TRBD1 as a possible D gene (6 bases). The V end lost 5 bases, the J end lost 0 bases, and 7 bases lay between the germline ends. Germline-derived CDR1 and CDR2 are KGHSH and LQKENI. The CDR3 has 13 residues. For the CDR3, the DNA is TGTGCCAGCTCATCAGGGGCTAACTATGGCTACACCTTC. Protein product: CASSSGANYGYTF.

This clone was seen more than once but under ten times. The V gene is TRBV4-1, the J gene TRBJ2-7; 10 bases fit TRBD1. The CDR3 is 15 residues long. Germline CDR1 reads MGHRA; CDR2 reads YSYEKL. J lost 5 bases, V lost 4 bases, and 8 bases had no gene match. CDR3 sequence reads: CASSRLDRGHNEQYF. Written as DNA, the CDR3 is TGCGCCAGCAGCCGCCTCGACAGGGGGCACAACGAGCAGTACTTC.

This clone has more than one count but fewer than ten. In nucleotides, the CDR3 is TGTGCCAGCAGCCCGGGAGGGTCAGGAAACACCATATATTTT. It codes for CASSPGGSGNTIYF. The chain uses TRBV7-2 and TRBJ1-3, with unresolved D. Germline values: CDR1 SGHTA, CDR2 FQGNSA. V was pared by 5 bases and J by 4 bases, with 12 bases between. This CDR3 region has 14 residues.

The J gene is TRBJ2-5, the V gene TRBV29-1, with TRBD1 matching over 9 bases. The J segment lost 4 bases and the V segment lost 4 bases, leaving 4 bases of the junction unmatched. The CDR3 covers 13 residues. Germline assignment: CDR1 SQVTM and CDR2 ANQGSEA. CDR3 amino acids: CSVADRGIETQYF. The CDR3 nucleotides are TGCAGCGTTGCGGACAGGGGAATAGAGACCCAGTACTTC. Full variable domain (outside the CDR3, taken from reference TRBV29-1 and TRBJ2-5): SAVISQKPSRDICQRGTSLTIQCQVDSQVTMMFWYRQQPGQSLTLIATANQGSEATYESGFVIDKFPISRPNLTFSTLTVSNMSPEDSSIYLCSVADRGIETQYFGPGTRLLVL.

This clone was picked up a small number of times. The J gene is TRBJ1-5, the V gene TRBV2; D may be TRBD1 (5 bases). The CDR3 loop spans 14 amino acids. Trimming removed 3 bases at V and 4 bases at J, with 10 bases between. Germline CDR1 SNHLY, CDR2 FYNNEI. The CDR3 DNA follows: TGTGCCAGCAGTGAGACAGACCCAAATCAGCCCCAGCATTTT. Its translation: CASSETDPNQPQHF.

The chain employs TRBV10-3 and TRBJ2-7, with TRBD2 matching over 10 bases. Trimming cost V 3 bases and J 4 bases; bases outside gene matches: 9. Germline V gene lookup returns CDR1 ENHRY and CDR2 SYGVKD. CDR3 length equals 16 residues. The CDR3 nucleotides are TGTGCCATCAGTGACCCTTCTAGCGGGAGACGGTACGAGCAGTACTTC. Encoded protein: CAISDPSSGRRYEQYF.

This clone was seen more than once but under ten times. For the CDR3, the DNA is TGTGCCAGCAGCAGACTAGCGGGAGTCTACAATGAGCAGTTCTTC. Encoded protein: CASSRLAGVYNEQFF. The chain links TRBV7-6 to TRBJ2-1; 12 positions match TRBD2. J lost 3 bases, V lost 5 bases, and 2 bases had no gene match. Germline loops: CDR1 SGHVS, CDR2 FNYEAQ. This CDR3 has 15 residues.

The chain employs TRBV7-3 and TRBJ2-3; 7 nucleotides align to TRBD2. This CDR3 has 15 residues. Germline CDR1 is SGHTA and CDR2 is FQGTGA. With 5 bases clipped from V and 1 base from J, the junction kept 6 bases outside the gene matches. CDR3 residues: CASSPQAGRTDTQYF. The DNA of the CDR3 is TGTGCCAGCAGCCCGCAAGCGGGGCGCACAGATACGCAGTATTTT.

In this sample, this clone turned up a few times. The J gene is TRBJ2-1, the V gene TRBV18; a weak D match, TRBD2 (5 bases). CDR1 is KGHSH and CDR2 is LQKENI in the germline V gene. CDR3 length equals 15 residues. Trimming stripped 1 base from V and 6 bases from J, with 13 bases between. The DNA of the CDR3 is TGTGCCAGCTCACCACTCGAACTAGTGGTCAATGAGCAGTTCTTC. This encodes CASSPLELVVNEQFF.